These T cell receptor beta chains were read from a single sample in a study of CXCR3-negative and CXCR3-positive naive CD8 T cells. TCRdb reprocessed the 5' RACE reads; each CDR3 protein has one entry and no DNA is given. In total, the table holds about 5,300 distinct CDR3 sequences. The material sequenced was naive CXCR3+ CD8+ T cells from blood. Receptor source: a human donor in good health. Some clones in this sample may be carry-over from other donors' samples. Each CDR3 is given with its conserved first and last residue. Each record gives: clone size, V gene, J gene, CDR3 protein. The listing skips clone size in some rows; elsewhere it reads once, few, many or a size class.

-	TRBV29-1	TRBJ2-2	CSVEGSNTGELFF
medium-sized	TRBV4-1	TRBJ2-1	CASSQEAGYYNEQFF
-	TRBV21-1	TRBJ2-6	CASSKCRPVGANVLTF
-	TRBV7-9	TRBJ2-7	CASSYGGNYEQYF
-	TRBV29-1	TRBJ1-1	CSVEGHTEAFF
-	TRBV28	TRBJ2-7	CASSLLAGSSYEQYF
medium-sized	TRBV6-2/TRBV6-3	TRBJ2-5	CASKSGQEETQYF
-	TRBV29-1	TRBJ2-3	CSVAQVEDTQYF
-	TRBV4-1	TRBJ2-1	CASSFGDEQFF
-	TRBV13	TRBJ2-7	CASSATSGNYEQYF
-	TRBV15	TRBJ2-7	CATSSSPGSYEQYF
-	TRBV10-3	TRBJ1-6	CAISDGGTGDSPLHF
medium-sized	TRBV6-2/TRBV6-3	TRBJ1-1	CASSLSGEAFF
-	TRBV7-2	TRBJ1-1	CASSLNAGTQNTEAFF
-	TRBV19	TRBJ1-1	CASSMGLNTEAFF
-	TRBV20-1	TRBJ2-1	CSARELGADEQFF
-	TRBV9	TRBJ2-7	CASSVATVHPYEQYF
medium-sized	TRBV29-1	TRBJ1-1	CSAGQLNTEAFF
-	TRBV29-1	TRBJ1-2	CSVLLTGTGADGYTF
-	TRBV7-2	TRBJ2-3	CASSLVAVVGDTQYF
-	TRBV3-1	TRBJ2-7	CASSQDHRAFVSYEQYF
medium-sized	TRBV7-9	TRBJ1-4	CASSLSAGMDEKLFF
medium-sized	TRBV12-3/TRBV12-4	TRBJ2-1	CASSFFGGAYNEQFF
medium-sized	TRBV4-3	TRBJ2-5	CASSQVGRGLETQYF
-	TRBV21-1	TRBJ2-7	CASSNPGLCPYEQYF
-	TRBV7-3	TRBJ2-5	CASSALAAQETQYF
-	TRBV30	TRBJ1-1	CAWKSLNTEAFF
-	TRBV29-1	TRBJ2-7	CSVEEDRTDSYEQYF
-	TRBV19	TRBJ2-1	CASEISGGAAEQFF
medium-sized	TRBV11-2	TRBJ2-3	CASSLWGRGSTDTQYF
-	TRBV29-1	TRBJ2-7	CSGEQGVEQYF
medium-sized	TRBV7-8	TRBJ2-7	CASSLGQGGYEQYF
medium-sized	TRBV4-3	TRBJ2-7	CASSQDPGTGGADEQYF
medium-sized	TRBV12-3/TRBV12-4	TRBJ2-3	CASRGQTQSGGDTQYF
-	TRBV15	TRBJ1-1	CATSTPNAWEGMNTEAFF
-	TRBV29-1	TRBJ2-1	CSVERPDRGYYNEQFF
-	TRBV3-1	TRBJ2-5	CASSRPRGTQYF
medium-sized	TRBV5-1	TRBJ1-1	CASSPRGAEAAFF
-	TRBV7-9	TRBJ2-1	CASTGAQEYNEQFF
-	TRBV21-1	TRBJ2-2	CAGKGRPNTGELFF
-	TRBV20-1	TRBJ2-2	CSAQGDYFNTGELFF
-	TRBV10-3	TRBJ2-3	CAISGLAGLTDTQYF
-	TRBV6-2/TRBV6-3	TRBJ2-1	CASRTLQAGYNEQFF
-	TRBV2	TRBJ2-3	CASSVLQNRGDTQYF
-	TRBV29-1	TRBJ2-5	CSSSVGGEETQYF
-	TRBV7-2	TRBJ2-3	CASSLAAGGHTDTQYF
medium-sized	TRBV3-1	TRBJ1-1	CASRTENTEAFF
medium-sized	TRBV12-3/TRBV12-4	TRBJ1-4	CASSLASEGWGFDEKLFF
-	TRBV25-1	TRBJ1-1	CASSESRGVTEAFF
-	TRBV29-1	TRBJ2-7	CSALTGNSDEQYF
-	TRBV7-6	TRBJ1-6	CASSSTPRQGLSPLHF
-	TRBV29-1	TRBJ1-2	CSVPGGLNYGYTF
medium-sized	TRBV7-6	TRBJ1-1	CASSARQGLNTEAFF
-	TRBV4-3	TRBJ2-1	CASSQERANSYNEQFF
-	TRBV7-8	TRBJ2-5	CASSLEGSGAETQYF
-	TRBV29-1	TRBJ2-5	CSVGSGKETQYF
-	TRBV20-1	TRBJ1-1	CSARDLVDSEAFF
-	TRBV4-1	TRBJ2-7	CASSHLSGSEQYF
-	TRBV4-3	TRBJ2-7	CASSQGLASSYEQYF
medium-sized	TRBV3-1	TRBJ2-2	CASSQEAGFYTGELFF